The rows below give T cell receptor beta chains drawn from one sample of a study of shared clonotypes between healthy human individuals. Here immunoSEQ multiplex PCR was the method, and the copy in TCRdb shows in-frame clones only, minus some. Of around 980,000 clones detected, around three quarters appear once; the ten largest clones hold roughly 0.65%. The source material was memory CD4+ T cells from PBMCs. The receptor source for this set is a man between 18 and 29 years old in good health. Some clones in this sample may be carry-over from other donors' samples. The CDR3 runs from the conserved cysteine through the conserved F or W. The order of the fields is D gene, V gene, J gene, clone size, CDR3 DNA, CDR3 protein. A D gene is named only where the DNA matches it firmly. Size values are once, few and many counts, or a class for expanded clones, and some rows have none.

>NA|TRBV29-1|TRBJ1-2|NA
TGCAGCGTCGGTTGGACAGAGAACTATGGCTACACCTTC
CSVGWTENYGYTF
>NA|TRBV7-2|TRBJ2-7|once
TGTGCCAGCAGCTCGCAGGGGGGCGCGCTCTACGAGCAGTACTTC
CASSSQGGALYEQYF
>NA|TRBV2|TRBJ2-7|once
TGTGCCAGCAGTATCGACGGGTACGAGCAGTACTTC
CASSIDGYEQYF
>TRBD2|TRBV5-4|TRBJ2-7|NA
TGTGCCAGCAGCCCGACAAGATCGGGAGGCGAGCAGTACTTC
CASSPTRSGGEQYF
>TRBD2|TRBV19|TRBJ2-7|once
TGTGCCAGTAGCCTGGGACTAGCGGGAGGGCCCTACGAGCAGTACTTC
CASSLGLAGGPYEQYF
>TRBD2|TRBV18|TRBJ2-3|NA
TGTGCCAGCTCATTACAGCGGGGACGGGATACGCAGTATTTT
CASSLQRGRDTQYF
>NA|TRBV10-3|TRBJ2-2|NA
TGTGCCATCAGTGAGTCTTCCGGGAAGGTAGCCGGGGAGCTGTTTTTT
CAISESSGKVAGELFF
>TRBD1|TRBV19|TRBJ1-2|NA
TGTGCCAGTAGTATCGGCCGGGACAGGGGCTATGGCTACACCTTC
CASSIGRDRGYGYTF
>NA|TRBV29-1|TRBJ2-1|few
TGCAGCGCCGGGGTAGGCGATGAGCAGTTCTTC
CSAGVGDEQFF
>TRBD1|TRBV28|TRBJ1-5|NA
TGTGCCAGCAGTCTCCAGGGACAGGGCAGTCAGCCCCAGCATTTT
CASSLQGQGSQPQHF
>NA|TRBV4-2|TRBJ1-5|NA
TGTGCCAGCAGCCAAGGGGGTAGCGGTCAGCCCCAGCATTTT
CASSQGGSGQPQHF
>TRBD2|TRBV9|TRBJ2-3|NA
TGTGCCAGCACGCGGGGGGAGGGAACAGATACGCAGTATTTT
CASTRGEGTDTQYF